Listed below are T cell receptor beta chains from one sample, sequenced in a study of blood T cell repertoires in COVID-19. The data were produced by immunoSEQ multiplex PCR, yet TCRdb's version contains in-frame clones alone and is incomplete. The sample contains around 150,000 clones, around 75% of which appear only once. The sequencing sample was made of peripheral blood. These receptors were collected from a woman of 80 years or more with acute or convalescent COVID-19. CDR3s leave out the opening cysteine and the closing phenylalanine or tryptophan.

j_call v_call cdr3_aa
TRBJ1-2 TRBV6-5 ASRPTGLLGGYT
TRBJ2-1 TRBV18 ASSLPAGARGNEQF
TRBJ2-3 TRBV5-1 ASSFGDSGSADTQY
TRBJ1-2 TRBV7-9 ASSNRDRTYSYGYT
TRBJ2-1 TRBV11-1 ASSLAGTGINEQF
TRBJ2-7 TRBV24-1 ATSDFTGGRYEQY
TRBJ2-1 TRBV18 ASHPGQGYNEQF
TRBJ2-5 TRBV11-2 ASSRDQETQY
TRBJ1-2 TRBV20-1 SASGQGGYT
TRBJ2-3 TRBV27 ASSLGPSRTDTQY
TRBJ2-1 TRBV3-1/TRBV3-2 ASSSYSGGNLNQF
TRBJ1-2 TRBV29-1 SVAGQGTVNGYT
TRBJ2-1 TRBV3-1/TRBV3-2 ASSPPRGGYNEQF
TRBJ1-4 TRBV7-9 ASSLLEFTNEKLF
TRBJ1-5 TRBV2 ASGQGASQPQH
TRBJ2-7 TRBV12-3/TRBV12-4 ASRPQTGEEQY
TRBJ1-5 TRBV2 ASSSQGSSNQPQH
TRBJ1-2 TRBV27 ASSNRGHYGYT